A single T cell receptor (beta chain) is shown here with its context. This record belongs to a study of a mutant IDH1 vaccine in newly diagnosed glioma. CDR1 and CDR2 from the germline V gene are SEHNR and FQNEAQ (reference sequence). V lost 3 bases, J lost 6 bases, and 5 bases stayed unmatched. The CDR3 runs to 15 residues. Time point in this sample: baseline, week 1 (first vaccination visit). Treatment reported: pre-vaccination baseline after standard-of-care therapy. Donors harbored newly found WHO grade 3 or 4 IDH1-mutant, ATRX-lost astrocytomas. Assay: immunoSEQ multiplex PCR; the TCRdb copy retains only in-frame clones and omits some. The repertoire holds about 16,000 clones, with 95% to 96% as singletons.

The chain recombines TRBV7-9 with TRBJ1-6; 7 bases agree with TRBD1. Sequenced here: peripheral blood mononuclear cells (PBMCs), sampled from a glioma patient treated with radiotherapy, temozolomide or both. This sequence originates from a woman under 30 with glioma. Some clones in this sample may be carry-over from other donors' samples. The CDR3 nucleotides are TGTGCCAGCAGCTTCGACAGGGTCAGTAATTCACCCCTCCACTTT. Translated, it gives CASSFDRVSNSPLHF.